One and the same sample provided the 18 T cell receptor beta chains below, sequenced in a study of blood T cell repertoires in COVID-19. Clones were sequenced by immunoSEQ multiplex PCR, and TCRdb holds only the in-frame ones, with some missing. The repertoire has a few hundred thousand clones, over 80% of them found once; the top ten carry around 5%. Material: peripheral blood. These receptors were collected from a human donor in a cohort sampled during active COVID-19.

The chain combines TRBV7-2 with TRBJ1-5; D perhaps matches TRBD1 (5 bases). V shed 1 base and J shed 7 bases, with 11 bases lying between them. From germline, CDR1 is SGHTA and CDR2 FQGNSA. The CDR3 contains 14 residues. The DNA for the CDR3 is TGTGCCAGCAGCTTAGGGTGGACAAACCAGCCCCAGCATTTT. This translates into CASSLGWTNQPQHF.

The chain joins TRBV7-2 to TRBJ2-7, with TRBD1 as a possible D gene (6 bases). The CDR3 extends over 16 amino acids. Germline V gene sequence: CDR1 SGHTA, CDR2 FQGNSA. V gave up 5 bases and J gave up 5 bases, with 22 bases separating them. This chain's CDR3 is CASSPRGTLQGHEQYF. CDR3 in DNA: TGTGCCAGCAGCCCCCGGGGCACGCTACAGGGACACGAGCAGTACTTC.

This clone was counted a single time. V gene TRBV27 combines with J gene TRBJ2-2; the D gene is possibly TRBD2 (5 bases). The CDR3 loop spans 15 amino acids. The germline gives CDR1 MNHEY, CDR2 SMNVEV (reference sequence). Trimming removed 1 base from V and 7 bases from J, with 13 bases in between. The CDR3 DNA follows: TGTGCCAGCAGTTTATGGTCGGTTCGGGGCGGGGAGCTGTTTTTT. Encoded protein: CASSLWSVRGGELFF.

This clone was counted a single time. The chain combines TRBV7-3 with TRBJ2-3; a possible D gene is TRBD2 (6 bases). The CDR3 sequence is 16 residues long. V dropped 5 bases and J dropped 1 base, with 16 bases sitting between them. Germline-derived CDR1 and CDR2 are SGHTA and FQGTGA. The CDR3 DNA reads TGTGCCAGCAGCCCGGGACTGGGGAGCGGCACAGATACGCAGTATTTT. It codes for CASSPGLGSGTDTQYF.

Here the CDR3 reads CASTRLTEAFF. The CDR3 DNA sequence: TGTGCCAGCACCCGACTGACTGAAGCTTTCTTT. This chain joins TRBV12-3 or TRBV12-4 and TRBJ1-1; D is ambiguous. With 7 bases removed from V and 5 bases from J, the gap between germline ends came to 8 bases. The CDR3 is 11 amino acids.

The sample holds one count of this clone. The J gene is TRBJ2-3, the V gene TRBV6-1; perhaps TRBD1 as D (6 bases). CDR1 MNHNS and CDR2 SASEGT come from the germline V gene. V shed 2 bases and J shed 1 base, with 16 bases lying between them. This CDR3 comprises 17 residues. For the CDR3, the DNA is TGTGCCAGCAGTGAAATTGGCGCAGGGGACCGCACAGATACGCAGTATTTT. This encodes CASSEIGAGDRTDTQYF.

J is TRBJ1-1 and V is TRBV7-8; TRBD1 agrees at 12 bases. The germline V gene has CDR1 SGHVS and CDR2 FQNEAQ. The CDR3 has 14 residues. J lost 10 bases, V lost 5 bases, and 8 bases had no gene match. Here the CDR3 DNA reads TGTGCCAGCAGCCTGGGACAGGGGGCTCAGGGAGCTTTCTTT. The encoded protein is CASSLGQGAQGAFF.

The CDR3 reads CASSAGQARDYGYTF. CDR3 nucleotides: TGTGCCAGCAGCGCGGGACAGGCGAGGGACTATGGCTACACCTTC. The chain uses TRBV11-2 and TRBJ1-2; TRBD1 matches 8 bases. The V gene's germline CDR1 is SGHAT and CDR2 FQNNGV. CDR3 length equals 15 residues. The V and J ends lost 5 bases and 3 bases, in that order; junction bases with no gene match: 8.

The table lists this clone with a few counts. The chain employs TRBV19 and TRBJ1-6, with D maybe TRBD1 (6 bases). The germline V gene has CDR1 LNHDA and CDR2 SQIVND (reference sequence). The CDR3 length is 14 residues. V was clipped by 6 bases and J by 7 bases, with 13 bases between them. The CDR3 nucleotides read TGTGCCAGTAGATCAGGGGCAACGAATTCACCCCTCCACTTT. Protein sequence: CASRSGATNSPLHF. Full variable domain (remainder filled in from reference TRBV19 and TRBJ1-6): DGGITQSPKYLFRKEGQNVTLSCEQNLNHDAMYWYRQDPGQGLRLIYYSQIVNDFQKGDIAEGYSVSREKKESFPLTVTSAQKNPTAFYLCASRSGATNSPLHFGNGTRLTVT.

The V gene is TRBV5-1, the J gene TRBJ1-2, with 12 bases that match TRBD1. Germline trimming cut 4 bases from V and 5 bases from J; bases unmatched to any gene: 9. The CDR3 length is 16 residues. CDR1 SGHRS and CDR2 YFSETQ come from the germline V gene. DNA for the CDR3: TGCGCCAGCAGCCCCGGGACAGGGGGCGCTCAGTATGGCTACACCTTC. Its protein product is CASSPGTGGAQYGYTF.

The V and J genes are TRBV6-5 and TRBJ1-2, with 7 bases fitting TRBD1. The CDR3 runs to 14 residues. The germline V gene encodes CDR1 MNHEY and CDR2 SVGAGI. Trimming removed 7 bases from V and 4 bases from J; junction bases left unmatched: 9. This chain's CDR3 is CASKAPGGAYGYTF. CDR3 nucleotide sequence: TGTGCCAGCAAGGCGCCAGGGGGAGCCTATGGCTACACCTTC.

The CDR3 spells CASSMLRDRHEKLFF. The DNA of the CDR3 is TGTGCCAGTAGTATGCTAAGAGACAGACATGAAAAACTGTTTTTT. V usage is TRBV19 and J usage is TRBJ1-4; D perhaps matches TRBD1 (5 bases). This CDR3 has 15 amino acids. Germline-derived CDR1 and CDR2 are LNHDA and SQIVND (reference sequence). Trimming took 3 bases from V and 6 from J, leaving 14 bases between them.

V usage is TRBV29-1 and J usage is TRBJ2-7; 7 bases are shared with TRBD1. CDR3 size: 14 residues. V trimming: 6 bases; J trimming: 2 bases; junction bases outside the gene matches: 10. CDR1 SQVTM and CDR2 ANQGSEA come from the germline V gene. CDR3 DNA sequence: TGCAGCGTGGCCCGGGACAGAGGGACCTACGAGCAGTACTTC. It yields the protein CSVARDRGTYEQYF.

The chain recombines TRBV28 with TRBJ2-7; TRBD2 matches at 8 bases. CDR1 MDHEN and CDR2 SYDVKM come from the germline V gene. The V segment lost 3 bases and the J segment 2 bases; nucleotides outside the gene matches: 9. This CDR3 has 16 residues. CDR3 in amino acids: CASSFPQREFTYEQYF. CDR3 bases: TGTGCCAGCAGTTTCCCCCAGCGGGAGTTCACCTACGAGCAGTACTTC.

The chain links TRBV30 to TRBJ1-1; D is unresolved. Trimming removed 2 bases from V and 4 bases from J, with 11 bases in between. From germline, CDR1 is GTSNPN and CDR2 SVGIG (reference sequence). This CDR3 contains 13 residues. CDR3: CAWSRGLGTEAFF. Here the CDR3 DNA reads TGTGCCTGGAGTAGAGGGTTGGGCACTGAAGCTTTCTTT. Together with reference TRBV30 and TRBJ1-1, the CDR3 gives the full variable domain: SQTIHQWPATLVQPVGSPLSLECTVEGTSNPNLYWYRQAAGRGLQLLFYSVGIGQISSEVPQNLSASRPQDRQFILSSKKLLLSDSGFYLCAWSRGLGTEAFFGQGTRLTVV.

The chain carries TRBV7-3 and TRBJ1-1; possible D gene TRBD1, 5 bases. Trimming removed 5 bases at V and 3 bases at J, with 10 bases between. The germline CDR1 and CDR2 sequences are SGHTA and FQGTGA. The CDR3 is made up of 13 amino acids. The CDR3 protein is CASSGQTYTEAFF. CDR3 DNA: TGTGCCAGCAGCGGACAAACGTACACTGAAGCTTTCTTT.

The chain links TRBV24-1 to TRBJ2-2; 9 positions match TRBD1. Trimming took 7 bases from V and 5 from J; bases not matched to a gene: 7. The germline V gene has CDR1 KGHDR and CDR2 SFDVKD. The CDR3 spans 15 residues. The CDR3 region has the DNA TGTGCCACCAGCCCCGGACAGGGGAGGACCGGGGAGCTGTTTTTT. Encoded protein: CATSPGQGRTGELFF.

The chain is built from TRBV6-5 and TRBJ2-7; 9 nucleotides match TRBD1. Germline-derived CDR1 and CDR2 are MNHEY and SVGAGI. CDR3 length: 15 amino acids. V was pared by 6 bases and J by 0 bases, with 6 bases of the junction left unmatched. The CDR3 sequence is CASSRDREISYEQYF. The CDR3 coding sequence is TGTGCCAGCAGCCGGGACAGGGAAATCTCCTACGAGCAGTACTTC.